Listed below are T cell receptor beta chains from one sample, sequenced in a study of T cell clonotyping in hematopoietic cell transplantation. Method: immunoSEQ multiplex PCR; TCRdb's copy keeps in-frame clones and lacks some. The sample lists under 2,500 clones, around nine tenths occurring once. Sequenced material: PBMCs, taken at the time of graft-versus-host disease after allogeneic stem cell transplant. All receptors derive from a male patient in his late teens or twenties who had an allogeneic stem cell transplant from a related donor, so the T cells may come from the graft donor. Some clones in this sample may be carry-over from other donors' samples. Both conserved end residues are part of each CDR3. The D gene is left open where the match is weak. Part of the rows lack a size; the others show once, few, many or a class for expanded clones.

TRBJ2-5 | TRBV29-1 | TRBD2 | NA | CSVEPGLGQATQYF | TGCAGCGTTGAGCCGGGACTAGGTCAGGCGACCCAGTACTTC
TRBJ2-3 | TRBV9 | NA | NA | CASSVTGERSDTQYF | TGTGCCAGCAGCGTCACGGGGGAGAGGTCAGATACGCAGTATTTT
TRBJ2-2 | TRBV4-3 | NA | NA | CASSQGGGTGELFF | TGCGCCAGCAGCCAAGGTGGGGGCACCGGGGAGCTGTTTTTT
TRBJ2-3 | TRBV7-9 | TRBD2 | NA | CASSTTTGTSVRDTQYF | TGTGCCAGCAGCACCACAACCGGGACTAGCGTTCGTGATACGCAGTATTTT
TRBJ2-2 | TRBV19 | NA | once | CASSIVFSGGLKAGELFF | TGTGCCAGTAGTATAGTTTTTTCAGGAGGGCTCAAGGCCGGGGAGCTGTTTTTT
TRBJ2-3 | TRBV11-3 | NA | NA | CASSFETRTDTQYF | TGTGCCAGCAGCTTCGAGACCCGCACAGATACGCAGTATTTT
TRBJ1-1 | TRBV18 | NA | NA | CASSPAGGTEAFF | TGTGCCAGCTCACCGGCAGGTGGTACTGAAGCTTTCTTT
TRBJ1-4 | TRBV5-4 | TRBD1 | NA | CASSFGDRDEKLFF | TGTGCCAGCAGCTTCGGGGACAGGGATGAAAAACTGTTTTTT
TRBJ2-6 | TRBV18 | NA | NA | CASSPPNPYSGANVLTF | TGTGCCAGCTCACCACCGAATCCATACTCTGGGGCCAACGTCCTGACTTTC
TRBJ1-2 | TRBV4-3 | NA | NA | CASSQDYTNINYGYTF | TGCGCCAGCAGCCAAGACTACACGAATATTAACTATGGCTACACCTTC
TRBJ1-2 | TRBV7-9 | TRBD1 | NA | CASSLQVGTARGYTF | TGTGCCAGCAGCTTACAGGTGGGGACAGCTCGAGGCTACACCTTC
TRBJ2-2 | TRBV9 | NA | NA | CASSARGDDTGELFF | TGTGCCAGCAGCGCCCGAGGGGACGACACCGGGGAGCTGTTTTTT
TRBJ1-6 | TRBV6-5 | NA | NA | CASSLTGPENSPLHF | TGTGCCAGCAGCCTAACAGGTCCTGAAAATTCACCCCTCCACTTT
TRBJ1-1 | TRBV5-6 | NA | NA | CASSFGGGTEAFF | TGTGCCAGCAGCTTTGGGGGCGGCACTGAAGCTTTCTTT